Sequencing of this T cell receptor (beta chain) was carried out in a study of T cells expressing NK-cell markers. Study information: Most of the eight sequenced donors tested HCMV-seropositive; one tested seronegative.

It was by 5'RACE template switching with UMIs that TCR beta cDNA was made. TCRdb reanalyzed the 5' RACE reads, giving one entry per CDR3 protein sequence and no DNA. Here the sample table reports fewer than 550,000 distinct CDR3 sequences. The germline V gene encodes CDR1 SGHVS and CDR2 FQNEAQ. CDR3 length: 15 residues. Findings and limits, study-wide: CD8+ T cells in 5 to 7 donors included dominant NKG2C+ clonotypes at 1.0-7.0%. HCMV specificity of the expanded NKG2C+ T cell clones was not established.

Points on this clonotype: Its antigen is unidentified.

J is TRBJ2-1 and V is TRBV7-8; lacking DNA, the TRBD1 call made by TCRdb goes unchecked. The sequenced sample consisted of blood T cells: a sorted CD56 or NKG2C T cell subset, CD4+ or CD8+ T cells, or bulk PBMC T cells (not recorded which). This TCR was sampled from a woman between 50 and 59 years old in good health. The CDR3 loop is CASSLVGQMFSEQFF. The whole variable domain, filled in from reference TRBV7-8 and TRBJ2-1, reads GAGVSQSPRYKVAKRGQDVALRCDPISGHVSLFWYQQALGQGPEFLTYFQNEAQLDKSGLPSDRFFAERPEGSVSTLKIQRTQQEDSAVYLCASSLVGQMFSEQFFGPGTRLTVL.